Listed below are T cell receptor beta chains from one sample, sequenced in a study of blood T cell repertoires in COVID-19. Sequencing was performed with immunoSEQ multiplex PCR; in TCRdb, only in-frame clones are kept and a portion is missing. The top ten hold 1.5% of the sample, which has around 270,000 clones, about 83% seen once. The specimen sequenced was peripheral blood. The receptors were sampled from a woman aged 40 to 50 who had recovered from COVID-19. Both conserved end residues are part of each CDR3. Each record gives: CDR3 DNA, CDR3 protein, J gene, V gene, clone size, D gene. The D gene is left open where the match is weak. Not every row has a clone size; where given, it reads once, few, many or a size class.

TGTGCCAGCAGCTTAGAGGCGCGGGGCACAGATACGCAGTATTTT	CASSLEARGTDTQYF	TRBJ2-3	TRBV7-9	-	-
TGTGCCAGCAGTTCCGGGACAGGGGGCAATCAGCCCCAGCATTTT	CASSSGTGGNQPQHF	TRBJ1-5	TRBV6-5	-	TRBD1
TGTGCCTCCAGCAGTGGGGGCAACTATGGCTACACCTTC	CASSSGGNYGYTF	TRBJ1-2	TRBV28	-	-
TGTGCCAGTAGTCACAGGGAACTAGCCAAAAACATTCAGTACTTC	CASSHRELAKNIQYF	TRBJ2-4	TRBV19	-	-
TGTGCCAGGAGGGTCCAGGGGGCTTTTTATAATTCACCCCTCCACTTT	CARRVQGAFYNSPLHF	TRBJ1-6	TRBV25-1	-	TRBD1
TGTGCCAGCAGTTCCCAGGGGGGGAACACTGAAGCTTTCTTT	CASSSQGGNTEAFF	TRBJ1-1	TRBV6-6	-	TRBD1
TGCGCCAGCAGCTTGGGCGGGTCCTATGGCTACACCTTC	CASSLGGSYGYTF	TRBJ1-2	TRBV5-1	-	-
TGCGCCAGCAAGGACAGGGGAAACACTGAAGCTTTCTTT	CASKDRGNTEAFF	TRBJ1-1	TRBV5-1	-	TRBD1
TGTGCCACCAGTCAGGGACAGGGTCGCGCAGATACGCAGTATTTT	CATSQGQGRADTQYF	TRBJ2-3	TRBV24-1	-	TRBD1
TGTGCCTGGAGTGTACGGGGGGTATTTGCTGGAAACACCATATATTTT	CAWSVRGVFAGNTIYF	TRBJ1-3	TRBV30	-	-
TGTGCCAGCAGCCAAGCCAGGGAGGGCCAGCCCCAGCATTTT	CASSQAREGQPQHF	TRBJ1-5	TRBV3-1/TRBV3-2	few	-
TGTGCCAGCAGCCGAAACGACAGGGGACCTTCTAACTATGGCTACACCTTC	CASSRNDRGPSNYGYTF	TRBJ1-2	TRBV3-1/TRBV3-2	-	TRBD1
TGCGCCAGCAGCCTAAACACCGGGGAGCTGTTTTTT	CASSLNTGELFF	TRBJ2-2	TRBV5-1	-	-
TGTGCCAGCAGCGTTTCTAGCGGGGAGACCCAGTACTTC	CASSVSSGETQYF	TRBJ2-5	TRBV9	-	TRBD2
TGTGCCAGCAGCAAAACAGGGGATCGAACAGATACGCAGTATTTT	CASSKTGDRTDTQYF	TRBJ2-3	TRBV7-9	-	TRBD1
TGCGCCAGCAGCTTGGGGACAGGGGGCGAAGAGACCCAGTACTTC	CASSLGTGGEETQYF	TRBJ2-5	TRBV5-1	-	TRBD1
TGTGCCAGCAGCTTAGAGTGGCTGCCTGGGAGGACCCTCCACTTT	CASSLEWLPGRTLHF	TRBJ1-6	TRBV7-2	-	-
TGTGCCAGCAGCTTAGGTCTACAGGCTGGAAACACCATATATTTT	CASSLGLQAGNTIYF	TRBJ1-3	TRBV7-8	-	-
TGTGCCAGCGGACAGAAACTCAACTATGGCTACACCTTC	CASGQKLNYGYTF	TRBJ1-2	TRBV27	-	-
TGTGCCAGCAGCTTATTTCAGTTCAAGGACATCTCCTACGAGCAGTACTTC	CASSLFQFKDISYEQYF	TRBJ2-7	TRBV7-9	-	-
TGTGCCAGCAGTGAGGGACAGCACTCTGGAAACACCATATATTTT	CASSEGQHSGNTIYF	TRBJ1-3	TRBV5-5	-	TRBD1
TGTGCCAGCAGCCAAGACAGGGGGTCCTACAATGAGCAGTTCTTC	CASSQDRGSYNEQFF	TRBJ2-1	TRBV3-1/TRBV3-2	-	TRBD1
TGTGCCAGCAGTGATAGGGGCGGGGGGATTACAGATACGCAGTATTTT	CASSDRGGGITDTQYF	TRBJ2-3	TRBV6-1	-	TRBD2
TGTGCCAGCAGTCCTACAGGGTCCGTTCATCAGCCCCAGCATTTT	CASSPTGSVHQPQHF	TRBJ1-5	TRBV27	once	-
TGTGCCAGCAGCCAAAGGGGGACCAGGGGGCAGGGTTCTGAAGCTTTCTTT	CASSQRGTRGQGSEAFF	TRBJ1-1	TRBV3-1/TRBV3-2	-	TRBD1
TGTGCCTGGAGTGTATACGGGATACCTACGAATGAGCAGTTCTTC	CAWSVYGIPTNEQFF	TRBJ2-1	TRBV30	-	-
TGTGCCAGCAGCGACGAGCGGATAGCTAGCACAGATACGCAGTATTTT	CASSDERIASTDTQYF	TRBJ2-3	TRBV9	-	-
TGCGCCAGCACCTCCAGGACAGGGGTCTACGAGCAGTACTTC	CASTSRTGVYEQYF	TRBJ2-7	TRBV5-1	-	TRBD1
TGCAGTGCTAATGATCAGGGGGGACCGGGGTGGCAGCATTTT	CSANDQGGPGWQHF	TRBJ1-5	TRBV20-1	-	TRBD1
TGCGCCAGCAGCTTGAACCTTCCGGGACACCTCAATTCACCCCTCCACTTT	CASSLNLPGHLNSPLHF	TRBJ1-6	TRBV5-1	-	-
TGCAGCGTTGGACCGCCCGGGCGGGAACTAGAGACCCAGTACTTC	CSVGPPGRELETQYF	TRBJ2-5	TRBV29-1	-	-
TGTGCCAGCAGCCAAGGCAGGGGCCTAACCAATGAGCAGTTCTTC	CASSQGRGLTNEQFF	TRBJ2-1	TRBV3-1/TRBV3-2	-	-
TGTGCCAGCAATAATCAAGGACAGGGGGACTATGGCTACACCTTC	CASNNQGQGDYGYTF	TRBJ1-2	TRBV2	-	TRBD1
TGCGCCAGCAGCCAAAACTCAGGGAATGAGCAGTTCTTC	CASSQNSGNEQFF	TRBJ2-1	TRBV4-1	once	-
TGTGCCAGCAGCTTAGTTGCGGGAATCTCCTACGAGCAGTACTTC	CASSLVAGISYEQYF	TRBJ2-7	TRBV11-2	-	-
TGTGCCAGCAGTTCCCCTCCTCCTAGGGGGCCCTATGGCTACACCTTC	CASSSPPPRGPYGYTF	TRBJ1-2	TRBV28	once	TRBD1
TGTGCCAGCAGCCATCCCAACCAAGAGACCCAGTACTTC	CASSHPNQETQYF	TRBJ2-5	TRBV14	-	-
TGTGCCAGTAGTTTCGGACTAGCGGGCGCTAAACCGCAAGAGACCCAGTACTTC	CASSFGLAGAKPQETQYF	TRBJ2-5	TRBV19	-	TRBD2
TGTGCCAGCTCACCTGGGACAGGGGGCGCGGGGCCCCAGCATTTT	CASSPGTGGAGPQHF	TRBJ1-5	TRBV18	few	TRBD1
TGTGCCAGCAGTTACAGCAGGGCCCAAGAGACCCAGTACTTC	CASSYSRAQETQYF	TRBJ2-5	TRBV6-5	-	-
TGTGCCAGCAGCCAGGGGACTAGCGGGGGGACGAGGAGCACAGATACGCAGTATTTT	CASSQGTSGGTRSTDTQYF	TRBJ2-3	TRBV3-1/TRBV3-2	-	TRBD2
TGCGCCAGCAGCCATTCCAGGGTAAAGGGGGACGGAAACACCATATATTTT	CASSHSRVKGDGNTIYF	TRBJ1-3	TRBV4-1	-	-
TGTGCCAGCAGTCAGATCAGGGGGCAGGGTGAAAAACTGTTTTTT	CASSQIRGQGEKLFF	TRBJ1-4	TRBV3-1/TRBV3-2	-	TRBD1
TGTGCCAGCAGTTCAGGACAGACCTATAATTCACCCCTCCACTTT	CASSSGQTYNSPLHF	TRBJ1-6	TRBV2	few	-
TGTGCCAGCAGTTTAAACGACAGGTGGTTTAACGAGCAGTACTTC	CASSLNDRWFNEQYF	TRBJ2-7	TRBV27	once	-
TGTGCCAGCAGCTTAGCCAAGCGGGGATTCTACAATGAGCAGTTCTTC	CASSLAKRGFYNEQFF	TRBJ2-1	TRBV11-3	once	TRBD2
TGCGCCAGCAGCCCGACGACAGCGGGGGGTGGTACCGGGGAGCTGTTTTTT	CASSPTTAGGGTGELFF	TRBJ2-2	TRBV5-1	-	TRBD2
TGTGCCAGCAGCTTAGACTCCCGCAGGAATTCACCCCTCCACTTT	CASSLDSRRNSPLHF	TRBJ1-6	TRBV11-3	-	-
TGTGCCAGCAGTTACGCTGGGCAGGGGGACTATGGCTACACCTTC	CASSYAGQGDYGYTF	TRBJ1-2	TRBV6-6	-	TRBD1
TGTGCCAGTAAGAGTTCGACTCTAGCGTGGGAAAAACTGTTTTTT	CASKSSTLAWEKLFF	TRBJ1-4	TRBV19	-	-
TGTGCCAGCATCCCTTGGGGACAGGGCTCTGGAAACACCATATATTTT	CASIPWGQGSGNTIYF	TRBJ1-3	TRBV28	-	TRBD1
TGTGCCAGCAGCGGGACAGGGTCCTACAATGAGCAGTTCTTC	CASSGTGSYNEQFF	TRBJ2-1	TRBV9	-	TRBD1
TGTGCCAGTAGTCCCGGACAGGGTATTTACGAGCAGTACTTC	CASSPGQGIYEQYF	TRBJ2-7	TRBV19	-	TRBD1
TGTGCCAGCAGCACCACCGGGACAGTTTTCTACGAGCAGTACTTC	CASSTTGTVFYEQYF	TRBJ2-7	TRBV5-4	-	TRBD1
TGTGCCATCAGTGACCCCGGACAGGTGCAAGAGACCCAGTACTTC	CAISDPGQVQETQYF	TRBJ2-5	TRBV10-3	-	TRBD1
TGCGCCAGCAGCTTGGCCGGACTAGCGGGGGGGCCTTCTTTTCCCCACAATGAGCAGTTCTTC	CASSLAGLAGGPSFPHNEQFF	TRBJ2-1	TRBV5-1	-	TRBD2
TGCGCCAGCAGCTTGTTGACAGGGAGCTATGGCTACACCTTC	CASSLLTGSYGYTF	TRBJ1-2	TRBV5-1	many	TRBD1
TGTGCCAGCAGTTTAGCTCTCGCAGATACGCAGTATTTT	CASSLALADTQYF	TRBJ2-3	TRBV12-3/TRBV12-4	-	-
TGTGCCAGCAGTGAACAGGGTTGGGTGAGCGCCTACGAGCAGTACTTC	CASSEQGWVSAYEQYF	TRBJ2-7	TRBV6-1	few	-
TGTGCCATCAGTGATGGCACCCCTGAAGCTTTCTTT	CAISDGTPEAFF	TRBJ1-1	TRBV10-3	-	-